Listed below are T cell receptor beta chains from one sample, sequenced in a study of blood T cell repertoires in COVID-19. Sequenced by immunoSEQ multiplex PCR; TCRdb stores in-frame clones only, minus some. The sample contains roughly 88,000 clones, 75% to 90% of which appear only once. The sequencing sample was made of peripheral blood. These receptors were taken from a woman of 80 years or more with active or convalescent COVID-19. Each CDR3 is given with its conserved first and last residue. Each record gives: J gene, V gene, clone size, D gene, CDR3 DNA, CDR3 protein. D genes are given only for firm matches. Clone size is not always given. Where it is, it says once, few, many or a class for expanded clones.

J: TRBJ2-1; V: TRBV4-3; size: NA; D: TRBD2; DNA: TGCGCCAGCAGCCAAAAAACCACTAGCGGGCGCAATGAGCAGTTCTTC; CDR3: CASSQKTTSGRNEQFF
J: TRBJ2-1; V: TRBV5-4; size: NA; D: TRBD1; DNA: TGTGCCAGCAGCCGGACAGGGAGCTCCTACAATGAGCAGTTCTTC; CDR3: CASSRTGSSYNEQFF
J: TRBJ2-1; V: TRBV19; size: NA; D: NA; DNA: TGTGCCAGTAGTATAGTTTGGAACAGGGAGTACAATGAGCAGTTCTTC; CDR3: CASSIVWNREYNEQFF
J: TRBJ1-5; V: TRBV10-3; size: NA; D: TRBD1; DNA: TGTGCCATCAGTGAACGGGACAGGGGAGACAGTCAGCCCCAGCATTTT; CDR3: CAISERDRGDSQPQHF
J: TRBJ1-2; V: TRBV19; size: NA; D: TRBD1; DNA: TGTGCCAGTAGAGAGGACAGGTTCTATGGCTACACCTTC; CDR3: CASREDRFYGYTF
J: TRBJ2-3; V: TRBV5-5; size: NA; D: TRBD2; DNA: TGTGCCAGCAGCTCTCAAGCGGGAGTCGTCACAGATACGCAGTATTTT; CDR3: CASSSQAGVVTDTQYF
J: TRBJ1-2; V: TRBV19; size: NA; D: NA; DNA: TGTGCCAGTAGTGCCCAGGGCACCTACTATGGCTACACCTTC; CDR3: CASSAQGTYYGYTF
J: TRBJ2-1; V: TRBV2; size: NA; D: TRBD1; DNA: TGTGCCAGCAGTGGGGACAGCTACAATGAGCAGTTCTTC; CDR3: CASSGDSYNEQFF
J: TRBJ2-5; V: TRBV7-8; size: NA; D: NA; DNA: TGTGCCAGCAGCTTAGGGTCCACTGAGACCCAGTACTTC; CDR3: CASSLGSTETQYF
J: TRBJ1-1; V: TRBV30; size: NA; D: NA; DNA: TGTGCCTGGAGTGTGACGACTACTGAAGCTTTCTTT; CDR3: CAWSVTTTEAFF
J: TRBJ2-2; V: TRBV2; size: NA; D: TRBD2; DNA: TGTGCCAGCAGAGGAGCGGGGGAGGGCGGGGAGCTGTTTTTT; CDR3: CASRGAGEGGELFF
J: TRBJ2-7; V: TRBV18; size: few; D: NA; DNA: TGTGCCAGCTCACCAGCGGACGAGCAGTACTTC; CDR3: CASSPADEQYF
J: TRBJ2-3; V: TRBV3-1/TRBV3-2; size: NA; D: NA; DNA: TGTGCCAGCAGCCAAGATGTCGGGACTTTCGGTACAGATACGCAGTATTTT; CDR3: CASSQDVGTFGTDTQYF
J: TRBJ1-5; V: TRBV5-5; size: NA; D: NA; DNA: TGTGCCAGCAGCTTCATTACTAATCAGCCCCAGCATTTT; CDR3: CASSFITNQPQHF
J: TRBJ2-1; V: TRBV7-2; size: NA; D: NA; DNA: TGTGCCAGCAGCTCTATACTTTACTATGAGCAGTTCTTC; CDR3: CASSSILYYEQFF
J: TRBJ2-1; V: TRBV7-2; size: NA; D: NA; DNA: TGTGCCAGCAGCACTAATCAAGGAGAAATTGAGCAGTTCTTC; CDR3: CASSTNQGEIEQFF
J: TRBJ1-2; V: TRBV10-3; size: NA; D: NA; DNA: TGTGCCATCAGTCCTGACACCTATGGCTACACCTTC; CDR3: CAISPDTYGYTF
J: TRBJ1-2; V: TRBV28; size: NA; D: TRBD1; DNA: TGTGCCAGCAGTTCCGGACAGGGGGATGGCTACACCTTC; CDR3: CASSSGQGDGYTF
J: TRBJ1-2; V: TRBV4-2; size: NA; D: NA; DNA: TGTGCCAGCAGCCAAGGAGACAGAAGGACTAACTATGGCTACACCTTC; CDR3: CASSQGDRRTNYGYTF
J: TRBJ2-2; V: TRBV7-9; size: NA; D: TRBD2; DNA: TGTGCCAGCAGCTTGGGGACTAGGGACACCGGGGAGCTGTTTTTT; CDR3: CASSLGTRDTGELFF
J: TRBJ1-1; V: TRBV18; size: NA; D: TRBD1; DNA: TGTGCCAGCTCACCAGGACAGGGGTCCTTGAACACTGAAGCTTTCTTT; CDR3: CASSPGQGSLNTEAFF
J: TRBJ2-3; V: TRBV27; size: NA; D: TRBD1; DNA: TGTGCCAGCAGTCTTCAGCAGGGGGCAGATACGCAGTATTTT; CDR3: CASSLQQGADTQYF
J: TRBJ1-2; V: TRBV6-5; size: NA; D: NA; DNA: TGTGCCAGCACCTTAGGGGGGGGTCGCCACTACGGCTACACCTTC; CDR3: CASTLGGGRHYGYTF
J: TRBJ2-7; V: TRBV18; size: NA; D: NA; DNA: TGTGCCAGCTCATTTCCAGGGGCCTCCTCCTACGAGCAGTACTTC; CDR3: CASSFPGASSYEQYF
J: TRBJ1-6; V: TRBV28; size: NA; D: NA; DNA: TGTGCCAGCAGTTTATATCAGGCCAGCAATTCACCCCTCCACTTT; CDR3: CASSLYQASNSPLHF
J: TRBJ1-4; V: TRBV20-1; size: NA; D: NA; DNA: TGCAGTGCTACCCTTAATGAAAAACTGTTTTTT; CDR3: CSATLNEKLFF
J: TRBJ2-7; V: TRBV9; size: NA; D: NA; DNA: TGTGCCAGCAGTGGGGGCCGACTGACCTACGAGCAGTACTTC; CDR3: CASSGGRLTYEQYF
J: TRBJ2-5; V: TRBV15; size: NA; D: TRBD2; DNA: TGTGCCACCAGCAGAGGACTAGCTCAAGAGACCCAGTACTTC; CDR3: CATSRGLAQETQYF
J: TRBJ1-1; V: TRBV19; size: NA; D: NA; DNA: TGTGCCAGTAGTATAGATGGTAACTGGCAGGGCACTGAAGCTTTCTTT; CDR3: CASSIDGNWQGTEAFF
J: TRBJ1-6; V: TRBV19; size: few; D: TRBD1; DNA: TGTGCCAGTGCCCCCGGGACAGGGGAATCACCCCTCCACTTT; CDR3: CASAPGTGESPLHF
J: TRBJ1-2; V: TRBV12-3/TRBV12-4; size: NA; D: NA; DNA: TGTGCCAGCAGTCCCCAGGGGCCCTATGGCTACACCTTC; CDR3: CASSPQGPYGYTF
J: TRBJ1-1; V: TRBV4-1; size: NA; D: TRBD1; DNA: TGCGCCAGCAGCCGAAATTCCGCAGGGGGAACTGAAGCTTTCTTT; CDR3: CASSRNSAGGTEAFF